The clone carrying this T cell receptor (beta chain) was picked up one time. V dropped 3 bases and J dropped 6 bases, with 21 bases sitting between them. This CDR3 contains 16 residues. The germline V gene encodes CDR1 KGHSH and CDR2 LQKENI. Data came from immunoSEQ multiplex PCR; TCRdb stores just in-frame clones and leaves some out. The sample contains about 310,000 clones, about nine tenths of which appear only once. The data derive from a study of blood T cell repertoires in COVID-19. The sequenced sample consisted of PBMCs or T cells enriched from blood (not recorded which). The sequence came from a woman aged 25 to 39 who had recovered from COVID-19. This chain links TRBV18 with TRBJ2-7, with D possibly matching TRBD2 (7 bases). The CDR3 region has the DNA TGTGCCAGCTCACCTGCAGGGGCAGTAGCGGGCGTCGAGCAGTACTTC. This codes for CASSPAGAVAGVEQYF.